These 29 T cell receptor beta chains share one sample of origin, sequenced in a study of shared clonotypes between healthy human individuals. Using immunoSEQ multiplex PCR, the repertoire was profiled, and TCRdb retains in-frame clones only, with some absent. The top ten hold more than 10% of the sample, which has hundreds of thousands of clones, roughly 72% seen once. The specimen was PBMCs. The origin of the receptors is a woman in her 40s in good health. Some clones in this sample may be carry-over from other donors' samples.

The rearrangement joins TRBV5-4 to TRBJ2-3; 9 bases agree with TRBD2. Per the germline V gene, CDR1 is SGHNT and CDR2 is YYREEE (reference sequence). The CDR3 extends over 18 amino acids. The ends lost 4 bases at V and 4 bases at J; junction bases unmatched: 16. The CDR3 nucleotides read TGTGCCAGCAGCCACCCCGGAGGGCGGGAGGGCCGGTCAGATACGCAGTATTTT. This codes for CASSHPGGREGRSDTQYF.

The rearrangement links TRBV28 to TRBJ1-2, with D perhaps TRBD1 (5 bases). Germline V lookup: CDR1 MDHEN, CDR2 SYDVKM. V gave up 7 bases and J gave up 8 bases, with 26 bases separating them. The CDR3 runs 16 residues. This CDR3 reads CASTRIPGRSRSGYTF. CDR3 coding DNA: TGTGCCAGCACCAGGATCCCGGGACGGAGTCGCTCGGGCTACACCTTC.

The V call is TRBV9, the J call TRBJ2-5; D may match TRBD1 or TRBD2 (5 bases each). Germline CDR1 is SGDLS and CDR2 is YYNGEE. CDR3 length: 15 amino acids. V lost 0 bases, J lost 1 base, and 10 bases lay in between. This CDR3 reads CASSVESGPQETQYF. The CDR3 coding sequence is TGTGCCAGCAGCGTAGAGTCGGGACCCCAAGAGACCCAGTACTTC.

V usage is TRBV28 and J usage is TRBJ1-2, with a tentative D call TRBD1 (5 bases). The CDR3 covers 12 residues. Trimming took off 5 bases at V and 4 bases at J, with 8 bases between the two ends. CDR1 and CDR2 from the germline V gene are MDHEN and SYDVKM. The CDR3 here is CASSPGFYGYTF. CDR3 in DNA: TGTGCCAGCAGTCCAGGGTTCTATGGCTACACCTTC.

The sample holds a few counts of this clone. The chain combines TRBV7-9 with TRBJ2-1; 13 nucleotides match TRBD2. CDR1 is SEHNR and CDR2 is FQNEAQ in the germline V gene (reference sequence). This CDR3 has 16 residues. Germline trimming cut 5 bases from V and 8 bases from J; bases unmatched to any gene: 9. CDR3: CASSVSTGLAGYEQFF. The CDR3 nucleotides read TGTGCCAGCAGCGTCAGTACGGGACTAGCGGGGTATGAGCAGTTCTTC.

The rearrangement links TRBV6-6 to TRBJ1-4, with 9 bases aligning to TRBD1. The CDR3 contains 15 residues. Per germline, CDR1 MNHNY and CDR2 SVGAGI (reference sequence). With 5 bases clipped from V and 7 bases from J, the junction kept 8 bases outside the gene matches. The CDR3: CASSTQGARAEKLFF. In DNA form, the CDR3 reads TGTGCCAGCAGTACACAGGGGGCGCGGGCTGAAAAACTGTTTTTT.

J is TRBJ2-2 and V is TRBV18; D gene ambiguous. The CDR3 has 14 residues. The germline CDR1 and CDR2 sequences are KGHSH and LQKENI. Trimming cost V 2 bases and J 6 bases, with 10 bases left between them. The CDR3 region is CASSPGTVPGELFF. The CDR3 DNA sequence: TGTGCCAGCTCACCAGGAACAGTCCCCGGGGAGCTGTTTTTT.

V is TRBV28 and J is TRBJ1-2, with 9 bases lining up with TRBD1. The germline V gene encodes CDR1 MDHEN and CDR2 SYDVKM. Losses at the gene ends were 5 bases for V and 13 bases for J; bases not matched to a gene: 2. The CDR3 is 10 amino acids. In nucleotides, the CDR3 is TGTGCCAGCAGTGGGACAGGGTTCACCTTC. It translates to CASSGTGFTF.

The chain combines TRBV29-1 with TRBJ2-1; 12 bases agree with TRBD2. Germline V gene data show CDR1 as SQVTM and CDR2 as ANQGSEA. V gave up 6 bases and J gave up 8 bases; unmatched junction bases: 11. This CDR3 contains 15 residues. This CDR3 reads CSVSGGTSGLDEQFF. Written as DNA, the CDR3 is TGCAGCGTCTCCGGCGGGACTAGCGGGTTGGATGAGCAGTTCTTC.

As regards this clone: It may be a read error: a sequence one base away is much more abundant. V is TRBV2 and J is TRBJ1-1; 8 nucleotides line up with TRBD1. J lost 1 base, V lost 7 bases, and 8 bases had no gene match. CDR1 SNHLY and CDR2 FYNNEI come from the germline V gene. The CDR3 contains 15 residues. The CDR3 DNA follows: TGTGCCAGCAATAACGGACAGGGAGCGAACACTGAAGCTTTCTTT. Protein: CASNNGQGANTEAFF.

The genes are TRBV25-1 and TRBJ1-5; TRBD1 is a possible D gene (6 bases). The CDR3 extends over 17 amino acids. V lost 8 bases to trimming and J lost 3 bases, with 23 bases between them. Germline V CDR1 and CDR2: MGHDK, SYGVNS. The CDR3 region is CASHPLTTGRYNQPQHF. In nucleotides, the CDR3 is TGTGCCAGCCACCCACTAACCACAGGGCGTTACAATCAGCCCCAGCATTTT.

The gene calls are TRBV5-1 and TRBJ2-3; possibly TRBD1 or TRBD2 for D (5 bases each). V was pared by 7 bases and J by 4 bases, with 16 bases between. The germline V gene encodes CDR1 SGHRS and CDR2 YFSETQ. The CDR3 has 14 amino acids. CDR3 loop: CASSRGELSDTQYF. For the CDR3, the DNA is TGCGCCAGCTCACGGGGCGAACTCTCAGATACGCAGTATTTT.

The chain is built from TRBV28 and TRBJ2-7, with 9 bases fitting TRBD1. Germline-derived CDR1 and CDR2 are MDHEN and SYDVKM. The ends lost 6 bases at V and 4 bases at J; junction bases unmatched: 10. This CDR3 has 15 residues. The CDR3 here is CASRQPGQGVYEQYF. In DNA form, the CDR3 reads TGTGCCAGCAGGCAACCGGGACAGGGCGTTTACGAGCAGTACTTC.

The chain is built from TRBV5-4 and TRBJ1-5; 7 bases match TRBD1. The CDR3 is made up of 14 amino acids. The ends lost 4 bases at V and 3 bases at J; junction bases unmatched: 4. Per the germline V gene, CDR1 is SGHNT and CDR2 is YYREEE (reference sequence). CDR3 protein: CASSLGGTNQPQHF. CDR3 bases: TGTGCCAGCAGCCTAGGGGGCACCAATCAGCCCCAGCATTTT.

A remark on this clone: A far larger clone is just one base off, so this is likely a read error. V usage is TRBV13 and J usage is TRBJ2-1, with 14 bases that match TRBD2. This CDR3 has 16 residues. Germline CDR1 reads PRHDT; CDR2 reads FYEKMQ (reference sequence). The CDR3 region has the DNA TGTGCCAGCAGCCCAAGACTAGCGGGAGGGTTCGGTGAGCAGCTCTTC. Its translation: CASSPRLAGGFGEQLF.

Comments on this clone: Within the sample, other DNA sequences also encode this same CDR3. This CDR3 is CASSQEQGESYEQYF. In DNA, the CDR3 is TGTGCCAGCAGCCAAGAACAGGGGGAGTCCTACGAGCAGTACTTC. The chain uses TRBV14 and TRBJ2-7, with 8 bases fitting TRBD1. Germline V CDR1 and CDR2: SGHDN, FVKESK. V lost 0 bases, J lost 1 base, and 2 bases stayed unmatched. This CDR3 is 15 amino acids long.

This clone was seen just once. The V call is TRBV5-1, the J call TRBJ2-1, with 8 bases that match TRBD2. The CDR3 extends over 15 amino acids. Germline CDR1 SGHRS, CDR2 YFSETQ. The V segment lost 3 bases and the J segment 6 bases; nucleotides outside the gene matches: 8. CDR3 region: CASSYIFGTSNEQFF. The CDR3 nucleotides are TGCGCCAGCAGCTATATTTTCGGGACTAGCAATGAGCAGTTCTTC.

The CDR3 DNA is TGTGCCAGCAGCTCCCGTGGGGGGGTAAATGAGCAGTTCTTC. This gives the protein CASSSRGGVNEQFF. The chain has TRBV7-3 and TRBJ2-1, with 7 bases matching TRBD2. Germline values: CDR1 SGHTA, CDR2 FQGTGA. Germline trimming cut 4 bases from V and 7 bases from J; bases unmatched to any gene: 7. CDR3 size: 14 residues.

This chain uses TRBV7-2 with TRBJ2-5; D remains ambiguous. The CDR3 runs 13 residues. Trimming stripped 5 bases from V and 5 bases from J, with 12 bases between. The germline gives CDR1 SGHTA, CDR2 FQGNSA. This chain's CDR3 is CASSPPWRETQYF. In DNA, the CDR3 is TGTGCCAGCAGCCCACCCTGGCGGGAGACCCAGTACTTC.

This chain uses TRBV5-4 with TRBJ2-5; possibly TRBD2 for D (5 bases). V lost 2 bases to trimming and J lost 5 bases, with 16 bases between them. The CDR3 has 15 amino acids. Germline V CDR1 and CDR2: SGHNT, YYREEE (reference sequence). Written as DNA, the CDR3 is TGTGCCAGCAGCTTAAGTTCACTAGATGGTGAGACCCAGTACTTC. Translating it yields CASSLSSLDGETQYF.

This clone was seen only once. The chain employs TRBV7-2 and TRBJ1-1; 8 bases agree with TRBD1. V shed 2 bases and J 4 bases; nucleotides not matched to a gene: 9. This CDR3 is built from 16 residues. CDR1 and CDR2 (germline): SGHTA, FQGNSA. The CDR3 DNA reads TGTGCCAGCAGCTTAATGGCAGGGGGCGCGGGCACTGAAGCTTTCTTT. The encoded protein is CASSLMAGGAGTEAFF.

The chain links TRBV6-5 to TRBJ2-7; D not resolved. Trimming took 4 bases from V and 4 from J, leaving 5 bases between them. The CDR3 has 11 amino acids. Germline V CDR1 and CDR2: MNHEY, SVGAGI. Written as DNA, the CDR3 is TGTGCCAGCAGTTCCCTATACGAGCAGTACTTC. Its translation is CASSSLYEQYF.

Worth noting for this clone: Germline is not matched at one junction end, which may reflect a read error. This sequence joins TRBV15 and TRBJ2-2; D is possibly TRBD1 or TRBD2 (6 bases each). CDR3 length equals 15 residues. CDR1 LNHNV and CDR2 YYDKDF come from the germline V gene (reference sequence). The CDR3 here is CATSGRSRGAGELLF. The CDR3 bases are TGTGCCACCAGCGGGAGGAGCAGGGGAGCCGGGGAGCTGCTTTTT.

This clone was picked up one time. The gene calls are TRBV9 and TRBJ2-3; 8 nucleotides match TRBD1. After removal of 1 base from V and 4 bases from J, the junction contained 2 bases not matched to a gene. The CDR3 consists of 14 residues. The germline V gene has CDR1 SGDLS and CDR2 YYNGEE. The CDR3 reads CASSVTGGADTQYF. In DNA, the CDR3 is TGTGCCAGCAGCGTAACAGGGGGTGCAGATACGCAGTATTTT.

V gene TRBV27 combines with J gene TRBJ2-1; 11 bases align to TRBD2. V trimming: 6 bases; J trimming: 5 bases; junction bases outside the gene matches: 3. The CDR3 loop spans 14 amino acids. The germline CDR1 and CDR2 sequences are MNHEY and SMNVEV (reference sequence). CDR3 loop: CASRKLAGDNEQFF. CDR3 bases: TGTGCCAGCAGAAAACTAGCGGGAGACAATGAGCAGTTCTTC.

The chain couples TRBV5-1 to TRBJ2-5; 9 bases are shared with TRBD2. CDR3 length: 15 residues. The germline V gene encodes CDR1 SGHRS and CDR2 YFSETQ. V lost 0 bases, J lost 3 bases, and 3 bases stayed unmatched. The CDR3 nucleotides are TGCGCCAGCAGCTTGGGGCCTAGCGGGGAAGAGACCCAGTACTTC. It translates to CASSLGPSGEETQYF.

This clone has only a few counts. The J gene is TRBJ1-2, the V gene TRBV6-6; D is ambiguous. V gave up 2 bases and J gave up 4 bases, with 5 bases separating them. Germline assignment: CDR1 MNHNY and CDR2 SVGAGI (reference sequence). CDR3 length: 12 amino acids. The DNA for the CDR3 is TGTGCCAGCAGTTACCCGCTCTATGGCTACACCTTC. Its translation is CASSYPLYGYTF.

The chain couples TRBV5-1 to TRBJ2-5; 11 bases map to TRBD2. The CDR3 runs 18 residues. The ends lost 0 bases at V and 7 bases at J; junction bases unmatched: 14. The germline V gene encodes CDR1 SGHRS and CDR2 YFSETQ. The CDR3 reads CASSLASIAGGPLGTQYF. CDR3 DNA: TGCGCCAGCAGCTTGGCGTCAATAGCGGGAGGGCCTTTGGGGACCCAGTACTTC.

The rearrangement links TRBV2 to TRBJ1-1; TRBD1 agrees at 7 bases. The CDR3 length is 16 residues. CDR1 is SNHLY and CDR2 is FYNNEI in the germline V gene. V lost 4 bases and J lost 6; bases outside the gene matches: 14. CDR3 sequence reads: CASSAQRQGGLSEAFF. The CDR3 DNA reads as TGTGCCAGCAGTGCGCAGAGACAGGGCGGGTTGTCTGAAGCTTTCTTT. Variable domain in full (rest from reference TRBV2 and TRBJ1-1): EPEVTQTPSHQVTQMGQEVILRCVPISNHLYFYWYRQILGQKVEFLVSFYNNEISEKSEIFDDQFSVERPDGSNFTLKIRSTKLEDSAMYFCASSAQRQGGLSEAFFGQGTRLTVV.